This passage covers 14 T cell receptor beta chains from one sample sequenced in a study of cytomegalovirus exposure and HLA in healthy donors. Sequenced by immunoSEQ multiplex PCR; TCRdb stores in-frame clones only, minus some. The sample carries tens of thousands of clones, approximately 90% recorded once. The sequencing input was PBMCs. The receptors stem from a woman aged 18-29 years in good health and CMV-seropositive.

CDR3 coding DNA: TGTGCCAGCGGGGGGGCCCGCGATACGCAGTATTTT. This translates into CASGGARDTQYF. This chain links TRBV7-2 with TRBJ2-3, with D tentatively TRBD2 (7 bases). Trimming cost V 8 bases and J 6 bases, with 12 bases left between them. This CDR3 region has 12 residues. CDR1 is SGHTA and CDR2 is FQGNSA in the germline V gene.

At least ten counts were recorded for this clone. This CDR3 is also generated by other DNA sequences in the sample. This rearrangement joins TRBV5-5 to TRBJ1-2; the D gene is possibly TRBD1 (6 bases). Germline V lookup: CDR1 SGHKS, CDR2 YYEKEE (reference sequence). The CDR3 consists of 14 residues. V was clipped by 0 bases and J by 4 bases, with 10 bases between them. In DNA, the CDR3 is TGTGCCAGCAGCTTGGGGACAGCTTCCTATGGCTACACCTTC. This sequence encodes CASSLGTASYGYTF.

This clone was counted only a few times. This chain links TRBV7-3 with TRBJ1-2; 7 bases align to TRBD1. The trim removed 1 base at V and 8 bases at J, leaving 19 bases unmatched. This CDR3 comprises 18 residues. Germline values: CDR1 SGHTA, CDR2 FQGTGA. The DNA of the CDR3 is TGTGCCAGCAGCTTAAGGGCCCCGGGACAGCAAGATATGGGAGGCTACACCTTC. Encoded protein: CASSLRAPGQQDMGGYTF.

The rearrangement uses TRBV6-5 and TRBJ2-5; D may be TRBD1 (6 bases). Trimming pared 6 bases from V and 9 bases from J, leaving 20 bases between. CDR1 MNHEY and CDR2 SVGAGI come from the germline V gene. This CDR3 region has 14 residues. CDR3 DNA sequence: TGTGCCAGCAGGCGGACTGAGATCGAGGGGGCCCAGTACTTC. Translating it yields CASRRTEIEGAQYF.

This chain connects TRBV30 to TRBJ2-5, with 7 nucleotides matching TRBD1. This CDR3 has 12 amino acids. Germline assignment: CDR1 GTSNPN and CDR2 SVGIG (reference sequence). V trimming: 4 bases; J trimming: 7 bases; junction bases outside the gene matches: 6. The CDR3 region has the DNA TGTGCCTGGAAGGGGACAGAAGGGACCCAGTACTTC. Its protein product is CAWKGTEGTQYF.

The rearrangement links TRBV11-2 to TRBJ2-7; TRBD1 might be the D (5 bases). This CDR3 has 20 amino acids. Germline assignment: CDR1 SGHAT and CDR2 FQNNGV. Trimming pared 0 bases from V and 0 bases from J, leaving 24 bases between. The CDR3 protein is CASSLDRSDTNLNTSYEQYF. For the CDR3, the DNA is TGTGCCAGCAGCTTAGATCGATCGGACACCAACCTGAACACCTCCTACGAGCAGTACTTC.

This clone was detected once. The genes are TRBV7-9 and TRBJ1-2; D is ambiguous. Germline V CDR1 and CDR2: SEHNR, FQNEAQ (reference sequence). The ends were cut back, 5 bases at V and 1 base at J, with 8 bases in the middle. The CDR3 has 13 amino acids. The CDR3 spells CASSQTSNYGYTF. The CDR3 DNA reads TGTGCCAGCAGCCAGACAAGTAACTATGGCTACACCTTC.

The rearrangement uses TRBV28 and TRBJ2-7, with a tentative D call TRBD1 (6 bases). Germline values: CDR1 MDHEN, CDR2 SYDVKM. The CDR3 runs to 14 residues. V gave up 4 bases and J gave up 4 bases, with 14 bases separating them. CDR3 sequence reads: CASSSGDTTYEQYF. In nucleotides, the CDR3 is TGTGCCAGCAGTTCCGGGGACACAACTTACGAGCAGTACTTC.

This chain joins TRBV5-1 and TRBJ2-7; 8 nucleotides match TRBD2. The CDR3 runs to 13 residues. J gave up 6 bases and V 0 bases, and 2 bases lay outside the gene matches. Germline V gene lookup returns CDR1 SGHRS and CDR2 YFSETQ. CDR3 protein: CASSLGLASEQYF. The CDR3 DNA follows: TGCGCCAGCAGCTTGGGACTAGCGTCCGAGCAGTACTTC.

The chain combines TRBV4-3 with TRBJ1-3; D is unresolved. The CDR3 contains 15 residues. V lost 4 bases and J 0 bases, leaving 10 bases between the germline ends. CDR1 LGHNA and CDR2 YSLEER come from the germline V gene. The CDR3 region has the DNA TGCGCCAGCAGCCCTAAATGGAGCTCTGGAAACACCATATATTTT. It is translated as CASSPKWSSGNTIYF.

This clone was picked up one time. The CDR3 sequence is CASSIVSGRAYEQYF. CDR3 sequence (DNA): TGTGCCAGCAGCATAGTTAGCGGGAGGGCCTACGAGCAGTACTTC. The chain uses TRBV7-8 and TRBJ2-7; 11 bases match TRBD2. The germline V gene encodes CDR1 SGHVS and CDR2 FQNEAQ. This CDR3 is built from 15 residues. J was trimmed by 2 bases and V by 5 bases; bases with no gene match: 5.

The DNA for the CDR3 is TGTGCCATCAGTTCAGGGGCGGGCTATGGCTACACCTTC. The encoded protein is CAISSGAGYGYTF. This chain links TRBV10-3 with TRBJ1-2; a possible D gene is TRBD1 (6 bases). The V gene's germline CDR1 is ENHRY and CDR2 SYGVKD. There are 13 residues in the CDR3. Trimming took off 5 bases at V and 4 bases at J, with 11 bases between the two ends.

J is TRBJ2-1 and V is TRBV7-2, with TRBD2 matching over 10 bases. Germline assignment: CDR1 SGHTA and CDR2 FQGNSA. The CDR3 extends over 19 amino acids. J lost 8 bases, V lost 2 bases, and 18 bases had no gene match. CDR3 amino acids: CASSLPGQELLAGADEQFF. The CDR3 DNA sequence: TGTGCCAGCAGCTTACCGGGACAAGAACTGCTAGCGGGAGCCGATGAGCAGTTCTTC.

The chain is built from TRBV19 and TRBJ2-7; TRBD1 matches at 10 bases. Germline CDR1 reads LNHDA; CDR2 reads SQIVND (reference sequence). J gave up 6 bases and V 8 bases, and 10 bases lay outside the gene matches. This CDR3 spans 14 amino acids. The CDR3 DNA follows: TGTGCCAGTGCCCAGGGACAGGGGTTGTTCGAGCAGTACTTC. Its translation is CASAQGQGLFEQYF. The variable domain in full, completed from reference TRBV19 and TRBJ2-7, reads DGGITQSPKYLFRKEGQNVTLSCEQNLNHDAMYWYRQDPGQGLRLIYYSQIVNDFQKGDIAEGYSVSREKKESFPLTVTSAQKNPTAFYLCASAQGQGLFEQYFGPGTRLTVT.